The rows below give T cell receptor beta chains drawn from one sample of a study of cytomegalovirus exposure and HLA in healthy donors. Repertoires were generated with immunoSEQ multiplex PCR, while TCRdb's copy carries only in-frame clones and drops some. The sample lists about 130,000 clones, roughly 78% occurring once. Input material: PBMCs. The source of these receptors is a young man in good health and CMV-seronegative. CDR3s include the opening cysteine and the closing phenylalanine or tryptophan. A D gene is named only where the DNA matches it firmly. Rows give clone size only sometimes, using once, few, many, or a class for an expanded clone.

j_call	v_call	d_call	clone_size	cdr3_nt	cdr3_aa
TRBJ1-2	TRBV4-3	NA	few	TGCGCCAGCAGCCAAGGGCGAGGGGGCTATGGCTACACCTTC	CASSQGRGGYGYTF
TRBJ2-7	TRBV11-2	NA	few	TGTGCCAGCAGCTTACGCAGTTCCTACGAGCAGTACTTC	CASSLRSSYEQYF
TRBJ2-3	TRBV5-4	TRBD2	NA	TGTGCCAGCAGCCCCTGGACTAGCTCCACAGATACGCAGTATTTT	CASSPWTSSTDTQYF
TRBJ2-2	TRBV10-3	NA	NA	TGTGCCATCAGTGAGTTTGGTGTAGAAGGGGAGCTGTTTTTT	CAISEFGVEGELFF
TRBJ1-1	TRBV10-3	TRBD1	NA	TGTGCCATCAGTCAAACAGGGGGTGGGACTGAAGCTTTCTTT	CAISQTGGGTEAFF
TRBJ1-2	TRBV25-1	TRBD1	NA	TGTGCCAGCAGTCGGGCAGGGGGTAACTATGGCTACACCTTC	CASSRAGGNYGYTF
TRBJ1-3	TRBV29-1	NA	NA	TGCAGCGTTGAAAAGGGGAAAAACACCATATATTTT	CSVEKGKNTIYF
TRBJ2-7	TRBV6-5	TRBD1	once	TGTGCCAGCAGACCCCTAGGGGGACAGACCTACGAGCAGTACTTC	CASRPLGGQTYEQYF
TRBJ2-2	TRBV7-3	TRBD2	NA	TGTTCCAGCAGCTTACTAGCGGGGGGGCCCGGGGAGCTGTTTTTT	CSSSLLAGGPGELFF
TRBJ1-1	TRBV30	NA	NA	TGTGCCTGGAGTCCTCCGGGGAACACTGAAGCTTTCTTT	CAWSPPGNTEAFF
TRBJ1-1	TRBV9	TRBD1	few	TGTGCCAGCAGCGTTACAGGGGGCGGAGTTGCTGAAGCTTTCTTT	CASSVTGGGVAEAFF
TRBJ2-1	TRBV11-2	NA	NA	TGTGCCAGCAGCGCCCACTCGGACAATGAGCAGTTCTTC	CASSAHSDNEQFF
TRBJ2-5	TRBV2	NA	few	TGTGCCAGCAGTGAAGTTGCGGGTCTCTTAGAGACCCAGTACTTC	CASSEVAGLLETQYF
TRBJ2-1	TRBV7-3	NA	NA	TGTGCCAGCAGCTCCACGCGGACAGCCTACAATGAGCAGTTCTTC	CASSSTRTAYNEQFF
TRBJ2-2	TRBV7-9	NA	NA	TGTGCCAGCAGCTTAGGACTGAACACCGGGGAGCTGTTTTTT	CASSLGLNTGELFF
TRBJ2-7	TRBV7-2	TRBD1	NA	TGTGCCAGCAGCTTAAGACAGGGGGGCGAGCAGTACTTC	CASSLRQGGEQYF
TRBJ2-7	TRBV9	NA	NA	TGTGCCAGCAGCGTGAACAGCGGCTACGAGCAGTACTTC	CASSVNSGYEQYF
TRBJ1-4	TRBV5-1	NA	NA	TGCGCCAGCAGCTTGGTCGGGGGAGGCGTTGGTGAAAAACTGTTTTTT	CASSLVGGGVGEKLFF
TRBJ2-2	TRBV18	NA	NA	TGTGCCAGCTCTCCGATAGCCCGGGGAGACACCGGGGAGCTGTTTTTT	CASSPIARGDTGELFF
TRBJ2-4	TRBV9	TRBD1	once	TGTGCCAGCAGCGTAGGGGACAGGGGAAACATTCAGTACTTC	CASSVGDRGNIQYF
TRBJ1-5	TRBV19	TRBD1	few	TGTGCCAGTACCCCCCCGGGACAGGTTTTCGATCAGCCCCAGCATTTT	CASTPPGQVFDQPQHF
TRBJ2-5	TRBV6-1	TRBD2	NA	TGTGCCAGCAGTGAGCCCATCGGGACTAGACAACAAGAGACCCAGTACTTC	CASSEPIGTRQQETQYF
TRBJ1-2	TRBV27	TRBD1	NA	TGTGCCAGCACCTCAATGGGACAGGGGTTTTTATTCGATGGCTACACCTTC	CASTSMGQGFLFDGYTF
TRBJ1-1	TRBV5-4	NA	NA	TGTGCCAGCAGTGGGGCCGACAGAACGAACACTGAAGCTTTCTTT	CASSGADRTNTEAFF
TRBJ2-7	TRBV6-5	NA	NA	TGTGCCAGCAGTTACTCTACACAAGGGAGCTACGAGCAGTACTTC	CASSYSTQGSYEQYF
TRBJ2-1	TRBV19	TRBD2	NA	TGTGCCAGTACCCCAGGGAGGGACTCTGGGAATGAGCAGTTCTTC	CASTPGRDSGNEQFF